A single sample is the source of the 26 T cell receptor beta chains below, sequenced in a study of blood T cell repertoires in COVID-19. The assay was immunoSEQ multiplex PCR, and TCRdb's table has in-frame clones only and misses some. The sample includes roughly 190,000 clones, 84% seen only once; the top ten take 15% to 20%. The sequenced material came from peripheral blood. These receptors all come from a human donor in a cohort sampled during active COVID-19.

The rearrangement joins TRBV7-9 to TRBJ2-5; the D gene is possibly TRBD1 (6 bases). Germline lookup yields CDR1 SEHNR and CDR2 FQNEAQ (reference sequence). This CDR3 has 14 amino acids. V dropped 2 bases and J dropped 1 base, with 8 bases sitting between them. CDR3 sequence: CASSLHRAQETQYF. CDR3 DNA: TGTGCCAGCAGCTTACACAGGGCCCAAGAGACCCAGTACTTC. The whole variable domain, filled in from reference TRBV7-9 and TRBJ2-5, reads DTGVSQNPRHKITKRGQNVTFRCDPISEHNRLYWYRQTLGQGPEFLTYFQNEAQLEKSRLLSDRFSAERPKGSFSTLEIQRTEQGDSAMYLCASSLHRAQETQYFGPGTRLLVL.

The chain carries TRBV5-1 and TRBJ1-3; 8 positions match TRBD1. V shed 0 bases, J shed 1 base, and the junction held 9 bases outside the gene matches. Germline lookup yields CDR1 SGHRS and CDR2 YFSETQ. This CDR3 has 18 residues. The CDR3, as DNA: TGCGCCAGCAGCTTGGGGACAGGGTATTGGGATTCTGGAAACACCATATATTTT. This sequence encodes CASSLGTGYWDSGNTIYF.

This clone was detected only once. This chain links TRBV3-1 (or the pseudogene TRBV3-2) with TRBJ1-2; D unresolved. CDR1 and CDR2 from the germline V gene are LGHDT and YNNKEL (reference sequence). The CDR3 spans 13 residues. The ends were cut back, 0 bases at V and 2 bases at J, with 4 bases in the middle. The CDR3 is CASSQEGNYGYTF. CDR3 bases: TGTGCCAGCAGCCAAGAGGGCAACTATGGCTACACCTTC.

The rearrangement joins TRBV2 to TRBJ1-6; 7 nucleotides align to TRBD1. The germline gives CDR1 SNHLY, CDR2 FYNNEI. V was clipped by 4 bases and J by 13 bases; unmatched bases: 10. This CDR3 has 14 residues. CDR3 sequence: CASSVQGDEVPLHF. The DNA of the CDR3 is TGTGCCAGCAGTGTGCAGGGGGACGAGGTTCCCCTCCACTTT.

J is TRBJ1-1 and V is TRBV6-1, with TRBD1 matching 8 bases. The CDR3 extends over 15 amino acids. J gave up 11 bases and V 2 bases, and 13 bases lay outside the gene matches. The V gene's germline CDR1 is MNHNS and CDR2 SASEGT. CDR3 residues: CASSERTGPAPGAFF. The CDR3 DNA follows: TGTGCCAGCAGTGAAAGGACAGGGCCCGCTCCAGGGGCTTTCTTT.

The V gene is TRBV5-6, the J gene TRBJ1-2, with 7 bases identical to TRBD1. The CDR3 totals 14 residues. Germline values: CDR1 SGHDT, CDR2 YYEEEE. V gave up 0 bases and J gave up 2 bases; unmatched junction bases: 1. CDR3 nucleotides: TGTGCCAGCAGCTTGGTCAGGGGGAACTATGGCTACACCTTC. Amino acids: CASSLVRGNYGYTF.

This rearrangement joins TRBV27 to TRBJ1-2, with 8 bases aligning to TRBD1. CDR1 and CDR2 from the germline V gene are MNHEY and SMNVEV (reference sequence). The CDR3 sequence is 14 residues long. V shed 1 base and J 5 bases; nucleotides not matched to a gene: 3. CDR3 bases: TGTGCCAGCAGTTTATTTAGGACAGGGTATGGCTACACCTTC. Translating it yields CASSLFRTGYGYTF.

The J gene is TRBJ2-6, the V gene TRBV18; 10 bases align to TRBD1. CDR3 length: 18 residues. The germline V gene encodes CDR1 KGHSH and CDR2 LQKENI. Trimming took 4 bases from V and 2 from J; bases not matched to a gene: 8. The CDR3 region has the DNA TGTGCCAGCTCACGAACCCGGGACAGGGGAACTGGGGCCAACGTCCTGACTTTC. Translating gives CASSRTRDRGTGANVLTF.

This rearrangement joins TRBV4-1 to TRBJ2-3; 9 bases line up with TRBD1. Germline-derived CDR1 and CDR2 are MGHRA and YSYEKL. The V segment lost 2 bases and the J segment 7 bases; nucleotides outside the gene matches: 4. CDR3 size: 14 residues. The CDR3 loop reads CASSQSDRGYTQYF. The CDR3 coding sequence is TGCGCCAGCAGCCAATCGGACAGGGGTTATACGCAGTATTTT.

The chain carries TRBV10-3 and TRBJ2-7, with TRBD2 matching 15 bases. V trimming: 9 bases; J trimming: 7 bases; junction bases outside the gene matches: 7. The CDR3 sequence is 14 residues long. Germline V gene lookup returns CDR1 ENHRY and CDR2 SYGVKD. The CDR3 spells CAIGLAGGPGEQYF. The DNA of the CDR3 is TGTGCCATTGGACTAGCGGGAGGGCCGGGGGAGCAGTACTTC.

The V and J genes are TRBV11-2 and TRBJ2-5, with D possibly being TRBD2 (6 bases). Per germline, CDR1 SGHAT and CDR2 FQNNGV. The CDR3 totals 15 residues. V was cut by 6 bases and J by 5 bases, with 19 bases left in between. CDR3 sequence (DNA): TGTGCCAGCAGTCGACACATCGGGAGCCAGGAGACCCAGTACTTC. This translates into CASSRHIGSQETQYF.

The J gene is TRBJ2-1, the V gene TRBV11-3; D perhaps matches TRBD1 (6 bases). The V and J ends lost 1 base and 10 bases respectively, with 11 bases between them. The CDR3 is 13 residues long. CDR1 and CDR2 from the germline V gene are SGHNT and YENEEA. In DNA, the CDR3 is TGTGCCAGCAGCTTAGCCAGGGGATACGAGCAGTTCTTC. Residues: CASSLARGYEQFF.

V is TRBV6-1 and J is TRBJ1-2; TRBD1 aligns across 7 bases. Losses at the gene ends were 3 bases for V and 2 bases for J; bases not matched to a gene: 6. Germline loops: CDR1 MNHNS, CDR2 SASEGT. This CDR3 comprises 15 residues. The CDR3 DNA reads as TGTGCCAGCAGTGACCTAAGACAGGGAAACTATGGCTACACCTTC. This translates into CASSDLRQGNYGYTF.

This rearrangement joins TRBV18 to TRBJ1-1; TRBD1 matches 10 bases. The germline CDR1 and CDR2 sequences are KGHSH and LQKENI. The CDR3 consists of 14 residues. Trimming at V came to 5 bases and at J to 5 bases, leaving 5 bases not matched to a gene. The CDR3, as DNA: TGTGCCAGCTCAACGGACAGGGGGTGGACTGAAGCTTTCTTT. As protein: CASSTDRGWTEAFF.

CDR3 protein: CATSRERAATNEKLFF. CDR3 bases: TGTGCCACCAGCAGAGAGCGGGCTGCAACTAATGAAAAACTGTTTTTT. The chain combines TRBV15 with TRBJ1-4; D remains unclear. The V end lost 0 bases, the J end lost 0 bases, and 8 bases lay between the germline ends. This CDR3 spans 16 amino acids. Germline values: CDR1 LNHNV, CDR2 YYDKDF (reference sequence).

The chain employs TRBV27 and TRBJ1-1; 11 nucleotides line up with TRBD1. CDR3 size: 16 residues. V was pared by 6 bases and J by 10 bases, with 16 bases of the junction left unmatched. Germline values: CDR1 MNHEY, CDR2 SMNVEV (reference sequence). The CDR3, as DNA: TGTGCCAGCAGCTATTGGGGGGACAGGACAGGGGGCGGAGCTTTCTTT. This sequence encodes CASSYWGDRTGGGAFF.

The chain uses TRBV2 and TRBJ2-1, with a weak D call TRBD2 (6 bases). The CDR3 is 14 amino acids. Germline CDR1 and CDR2: SNHLY and FYNNEI. V was pared by 7 bases and J by 7 bases, with 17 bases between. CDR3 sequence: CASKVNSGPNEQFF. CDR3 DNA: TGTGCCAGCAAAGTAAACAGCGGGCCTAATGAGCAGTTCTTC.

The chain employs TRBV14 and TRBJ2-1; weak D call: TRBD2 (6 bases). The CDR3 is 14 amino acids. V was shortened by 6 bases and J by 2 bases, with 11 bases between the two germline ends. CDR1 and CDR2 (germline): SGHDN, FVKESK. CDR3 in DNA: TGTGCCAGCAGGGAGACTAGTGCCTACAATGAGCAGTTCTTC. This translates into CASRETSAYNEQFF. The whole variable domain, filled in from reference TRBV14 and TRBJ2-1, reads EAGVTQFPSHSVIEKGQTVTLRCDPISGHDNLYWYRRVMGKEIKFLLHFVKESKQDESGMPNNRFLAERTGGTYSTLKVQPAELEDSGVYFCASRETSAYNEQFFGPGTRLTVL.

The chain recombines TRBV5-1 with TRBJ1-2, with 9 bases identical to TRBD1. The germline V gene encodes CDR1 SGHRS and CDR2 YFSETQ. V trimming: 4 bases; J trimming: 8 bases; junction bases outside the gene matches: 9. CDR3 length: 14 amino acids. In nucleotides, the CDR3 is TGCGCCAGCAGCCAGGGACAGGGCCCTCTGGGCTACACCTTC. This gives the protein CASSQGQGPLGYTF. Full variable domain (outside the CDR3, taken from reference TRBV5-1 and TRBJ1-2): KAGVTQTPRYLIKTRGQQVTLSCSPISGHRSVSWYQQTPGQGLQFLFEYFSETQRNKGNFPGRFSGRQFSNSRSEMNVSTLELGDSALYLCASSQGQGPLGYTFGSGTRLTVV.

The chain links TRBV28 to TRBJ2-1, with a weak D call TRBD2 (6 bases). The CDR3 loop spans 14 amino acids. Germline V lookup: CDR1 MDHEN, CDR2 SYDVKM. Trimming stripped 6 bases from V and 4 bases from J, with 13 bases between. The CDR3 loop reads CASSLGGLYNEQFF. As DNA, the CDR3 is TGTGCCAGCAGCCTCGGAGGGCTATACAATGAGCAGTTCTTC.

The genes are TRBV28 and TRBJ2-1; 8 bases line up with TRBD2. Germline V lookup: CDR1 MDHEN, CDR2 SYDVKM. The CDR3 loop spans 16 amino acids. V gave up 3 bases and J gave up 7 bases; unmatched junction bases: 11. CDR3 sequence: CASSFLSGLADNEQFF. The CDR3 nucleotides read TGTGCCAGCAGTTTTCTATCTGGACTAGCAGATAATGAGCAGTTCTTC.

Only one count was recorded for this clone. This chain uses TRBV7-3 with TRBJ2-3, with D possibly matching TRBD2 (7 bases). The CDR3 has 12 residues. Germline loops: CDR1 SGHTA, CDR2 FQGTGA. Trimming left V 5 bases short and J 12 bases short, with 15 bases between. The CDR3 loop is CASSQGGGPQYF. DNA of the CDR3: TGTGCCAGCAGCCAAGGGGGGGGTCCCCAGTATTTT. Drawing the rest from reference TRBV7-3 and TRBJ2-3, the complete variable domain is GAGVSQTPSNKVTEKGKYVELRCDPISGHTALYWYRQSLGQGPEFLIYFQGTGAADDSGLPNDRFFAVRPEGSVSTLKIQRTERGDSAVYLCASSQGGGPQYFGPGTRLTVL.

V is TRBV20-1 and J is TRBJ2-2; D perhaps matches TRBD2 (5 bases). Deletions cut 7 bases from V and 0 bases from J, with 12 bases between. The CDR3 runs 14 residues. The germline gives CDR1 DFQATT, CDR2 SNEGSKA (reference sequence). In DNA form, the CDR3 reads TGCAGTGGTAGTAAAGCGGCGAACACCGGGGAGCTGTTTTTT. It is translated as CSGSKAANTGELFF.

The DNA of the CDR3 is TGTGCCAGCAGCGTAGACCCGACAGCCAATGAGCAGTTCTTC. Translation gives CASSVDPTANEQFF. The chain is built from TRBV9 and TRBJ2-1, with D perhaps matching TRBD1 (5 bases). This CDR3 has 14 residues. V was cut by 0 bases and J by 6 bases, with 10 bases left in between. CDR1 and CDR2 (germline): SGDLS, YYNGEE.

The J gene is TRBJ2-3, the V gene TRBV19; 10 bases agree with TRBD2. This CDR3 is 14 amino acids long. Trimming cost V 7 bases and J 3 bases; bases outside gene matches: 4. Germline-derived CDR1 and CDR2 are LNHDA and SQIVND (reference sequence). The CDR3 spells CASTQTSGTDTQYF. The CDR3 DNA reads TGTGCCAGTACCCAGACTAGCGGGACAGATACGCAGTATTTT.

The gene calls are TRBV19 and TRBJ2-4, with a weak D call TRBD2 (6 bases). This CDR3 region has 15 residues. CDR1 and CDR2 (germline): LNHDA, SQIVND (reference sequence). With 5 bases removed from V and 0 bases from J, the gap between germline ends came to 11 bases. The CDR3 spells CASSQLGRAKNIQYF. As DNA, the CDR3 is TGTGCCAGTAGTCAACTCGGGAGAGCCAAAAACATTCAGTACTTC.